The source of this TCR beta chain is a study of cytomegalovirus exposure and HLA in healthy donors. Findings and caveats of the study: Reported performance of the classifier showed diagnosis of cytomegalovirus status with high specificity and sensitivity. Confirmation in vitro established that a few CMV-associated chains were specific for CMV antigens. With further analysis later on, most CMV-associated TCR beta chains appeared HLA-restricted.

Amplification used 60 Vbeta primers and 13 Jbeta primers. As processed by the authors: In a later analysis, of 70 million to 85 million unique beta chains, some 10 million appeared in at least two donors. Sequencing was performed with immunoSEQ multiplex PCR; in TCRdb, only in-frame clones are kept and a portion is missing. That table is the source of V, J and clone size, and D and trimming were worked out from the DNA. There are some 180,000 clones in the sample; 75% to 85% occur only once, and about 2.2% lies in the top ten. For this clone: Its cognate antigen is unknown.

CDR3 size: 13 residues. The ends were cut back, 6 bases at V and 6 bases at J, with 15 bases in the middle. Germline values: CDR1 SQVTM, CDR2 ANQGSEA. This clonotype was sampled from a woman aged 45-65 years in good health and CMV-seronegative. The J gene is TRBJ2-1, the V gene TRBV29-1; D uncertain. Sequences were obtained from PBMCs. For the CDR3, the DNA is TGCAGCGTCCCCTTTGGTAGTTTCAATGAGCAGTTCTTC. Amino acids: CSVPFGSFNEQFF.